The T cell receptor (beta chain) described here comes from a study of blood T cell repertoires in COVID-19. Looked up from germline, CDR1 is SGHNT and CDR2 is YYREEE (reference sequence). The CDR3 consists of 15 residues. Trimming took 10 bases from V and 5 from J; bases not matched to a gene: 16. Assay: immunoSEQ multiplex PCR; the TCRdb copy retains only in-frame clones and omits some. The table shows 150,000 to 200,000 clones, with nearly 90% occurring only once. The material sequenced was peripheral blood. The TCR sequence derives from a man aged 55 to 70 with active or convalescent COVID-19. The chain joins TRBV5-4 to TRBJ2-3; 7 bases are shared with TRBD2. The chain's CDR3 is CALSFRSGAVDTQYF. The CDR3 DNA sequence: TGTGCCCTGTCATTCCGGAGCGGGGCGGTAGATACGCAGTATTTT.